The present entry profiles one T cell receptor (beta chain) with its context. The data stem from a study of Tregs in tolerant kidney transplant recipients. Study context: The nonmyeloablative bone marrow transplants came from related graft donors, with transient mixed chimerism.

The CDR3 consists of 13 residues. The germline V gene has CDR1 MNHEY and CDR2 SVGAGI. Trimming took off 5 bases at V and 5 bases at J, with 10 bases between the two ends. TCRdb's copy holds only in-frame clones and misses some; the assay was immunoSEQ multiplex PCR. The sample has about 110,000 clones, almost 90% seen once. The chain carries TRBV6-5 and TRBJ1-5; D may be TRBD1 (6 bases). The sample was CD4+ T cells from blood, taken before the transplant. The receptor was derived from a human donor who received a combined kidney and bone marrow transplant. The CDR3 here is CASSRGGHQPQHF. CDR3 DNA: TGTGCCAGCAGTCGGGGGGGGCATCAGCCCCAGCATTTT.